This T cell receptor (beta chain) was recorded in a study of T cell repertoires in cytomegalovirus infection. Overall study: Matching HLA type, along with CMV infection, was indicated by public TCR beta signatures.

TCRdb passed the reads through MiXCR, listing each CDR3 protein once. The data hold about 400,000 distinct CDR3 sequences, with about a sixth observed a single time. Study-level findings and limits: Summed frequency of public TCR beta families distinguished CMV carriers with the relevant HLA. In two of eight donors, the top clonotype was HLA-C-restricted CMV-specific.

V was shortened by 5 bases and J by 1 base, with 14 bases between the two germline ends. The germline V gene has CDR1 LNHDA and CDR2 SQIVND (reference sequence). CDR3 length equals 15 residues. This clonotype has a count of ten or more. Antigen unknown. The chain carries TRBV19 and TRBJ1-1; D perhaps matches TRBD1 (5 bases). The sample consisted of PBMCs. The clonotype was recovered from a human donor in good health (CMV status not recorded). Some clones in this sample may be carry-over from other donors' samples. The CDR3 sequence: CASSSGAVKNTEAFF. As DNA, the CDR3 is TGTGCCAGTAGTTCCGGGGCAGTAAAGAACACTGAAGCTTTCTTT.